This T cell receptor (beta chain) was captured in a study of T cell repertoires in cytomegalovirus infection. Turning to the study itself: Matching HLA type and CMV infection were both indicated by public TCR beta signatures. The study's findings and limits: The ex vivo response showed dominance by HLA-C-restricted CMV-specific TCR beta clonotypes.

TCRdb redid the calling of the reads with MiXCR, one entry per CDR3 protein. The sample records under 800,000 distinct CDR3 sequences, approximately 25% being singletons. A word on this clonotype: Its target is unknown.

Per germline, CDR1 MNHEY and CDR2 SMNVEV (reference sequence). Trimming took 4 bases from V and 4 from J, leaving 14 bases between them. The CDR3 consists of 15 residues. V gene TRBV27 combines with J gene TRBJ1-5, with D tentatively TRBD1 (6 bases). The receptor was isolated from a human donor in good health (CMV status not recorded). Some clones in this sample may be carry-over from other donors' samples. The sample consisted of CD8+ T cells from PBMCs. CDR3 protein: CASSSRTERNQPQHF. CDR3 coding DNA: TGTGCCAGCAGTTCCCGGACAGAGCGGAATCAGCCCCAGCATTTT.